The 22 T cell receptor beta chains given below trace back to one sample, sequenced in a study of cytomegalovirus exposure and HLA in healthy donors. PCR amplification relied on 60 Vbeta primers (plus 13 Jbeta primers). Only in-frame clones appear in the TCRdb table, and some are missing; sequencing was by immunoSEQ multiplex PCR. The sample contains more than 100,000 clones, 82% of which appear only once. Source material: PBMCs. The source is a woman aged 45-65 years in good health and CMV-seropositive.

This chain joins TRBV5-1 and TRBJ2-7; 9 positions match TRBD2. Germline assignment: CDR1 SGHRS and CDR2 YFSETQ. The CDR3 sequence is 16 residues long. Trimming took 1 base from V and 4 from J; bases not matched to a gene: 9. Here the CDR3 reads CASSLLWREGPYEQYF. The CDR3 bases are TGCGCCAGCAGCTTGCTATGGCGGGAGGGCCCGTACGAGCAGTACTTC.

The J gene is TRBJ2-7, the V gene TRBV6-1; possibly TRBD1 for D (6 bases). V was clipped by 6 bases and J by 2 bases, with 11 bases between them. The CDR3 spans 13 residues. Germline V gene data show CDR1 as MNHNS and CDR2 as SASEGT. The CDR3 region is CASRPGQTYEQYF. In DNA form, the CDR3 reads TGTGCCAGCAGACCCGGACAGACCTACGAGCAGTACTTC.

The chain carries TRBV15 and TRBJ2-2; TRBD1 aligns across 7 bases. This CDR3 has 16 residues. With V trimmed by 6 bases and J by 6 bases, 13 bases remained unmatched. Germline loops: CDR1 LNHNV, CDR2 YYDKDF (reference sequence). This CDR3 reads CATSKEGKGAPGELFF. CDR3 DNA: TGTGCCACCAGTAAGGAAGGGAAGGGGGCCCCCGGGGAGCTGTTTTTT. Based on the CDR3 plus reference TRBV15 and TRBJ2-2, the full variable domain is DAMVIQNPRYQVTQFGKPVTLSCSQTLNHNVMYWYQQKSSQAPKLLFHYYDKDFNNEADTPDNFQSRRPNTSFCFLDIRSPGLGDTAMYLCATSKEGKGAPGELFFGEGSRLTVL.

The CDR3 sequence is CASTYRVHYGYTF. CDR3 coding DNA: TGCGCCAGCACTTACCGGGTCCACTATGGCTACACCTTC. The chain joins TRBV10-1 to TRBJ1-2; D remains ambiguous. Looked up from germline, CDR1 is WNHNN and CDR2 is SYGVQD (reference sequence). The CDR3 sequence is 13 residues long. Trimming left V 7 bases short and J 3 bases short, with 12 bases between.

This chain connects TRBV14 to TRBJ2-7, with 7 bases that match TRBD1. The V gene end was trimmed by 4 bases and the J gene end by 0 bases; junction bases not matched to a gene: 9. CDR3 size: 16 residues. CDR1 SGHDN and CDR2 FVKESK come from the germline V gene. Here the CDR3 reads CASSPWDSQSSYEQYF. In DNA, the CDR3 is TGTGCCAGCAGCCCTTGGGACAGCCAGAGCTCCTACGAGCAGTACTTC. The whole variable domain, filled in from reference TRBV14 and TRBJ2-7, reads EAGVTQFPSHSVIEKGQTVTLRCDPISGHDNLYWYRRVMGKEIKFLLHFVKESKQDESGMPNNRFLAERTGGTYSTLKVQPAELEDSGVYFCASSPWDSQSSYEQYFGPGTRLTVT.

The rearrangement uses TRBV27 and TRBJ2-1; 7 positions match TRBD1. The V gene end was trimmed by 8 bases and the J gene end by 2 bases; junction bases not matched to a gene: 3. CDR1 MNHEY and CDR2 SMNVEV come from the germline V gene (reference sequence). This CDR3 contains 13 residues. The CDR3 DNA sequence: TGTGCCAGCTGGACAGGTACCTACAATGAGCAGTTCTTC. This codes for CASWTGTYNEQFF.

The V and J genes are TRBV15 and TRBJ1-2; 8 bases map to TRBD1. CDR1 and CDR2 (germline): LNHNV, YYDKDF (reference sequence). The CDR3 has 14 amino acids. J lost 6 bases, V lost 0 bases, and 3 bases had no gene match. Here the CDR3 reads CATSREGQGDGYTF. The CDR3 DNA reads as TGTGCCACCAGCAGAGAAGGACAGGGTGATGGCTACACCTTC. Full variable domain (outside the CDR3, taken from reference TRBV15 and TRBJ1-2): DAMVIQNPRYQVTQFGKPVTLSCSQTLNHNVMYWYQQKSSQAPKLLFHYYDKDFNNEADTPDNFQSRRPNTSFCFLDIRSPGLGDTAMYLCATSREGQGDGYTFGSGTRLTVV.

This clone was seen more than once but under ten times. The CDR3 DNA reads as TGTGCCAGCAGTAAAGCCGGGGAGCTGTTTTTT. Translating gives CASSKAGELFF. J is TRBJ1-4 and V is TRBV6-6; D ambiguous. The DNA end is more similar to TRBJ2-2, so the J call may be wrong. In germline, CDR1 is MNHNY, CDR2 SVGAGI (reference sequence). CDR3 size: 11 residues.

The V and J genes are TRBV30 and TRBJ1-2; no clear D. With 5 bases removed from V and 8 bases from J, the gap between germline ends came to 15 bases. Germline V gives CDR1 GTSNPN, CDR2 SVGIG (reference sequence). The CDR3 is 12 residues long. CDR3 nucleotides: TGTGCCTGGTCCCTAACCTCGTGGGGCTACACCTTC. It specifies CAWSLTSWGYTF.

The chain employs TRBV10-3 and TRBJ2-7; 12 bases are shared with TRBD2. From germline, CDR1 is ENHRY and CDR2 SYGVKD. After removal of 3 bases from V and 0 bases from J, the junction contained 9 bases not matched to a gene. The CDR3 runs to 18 residues. DNA of the CDR3: TGTGCCATCAGTGAAGCGGTCGGACTAGCGGGGAGCTCCTACGAGCAGTACTTC. As protein: CAISEAVGLAGSSYEQYF.

The chain uses TRBV9 and TRBJ2-7, with D unclear. Trimming pared 0 bases from V and 0 bases from J, leaving 7 bases between. The CDR3 length is 14 residues. Germline V lookup: CDR1 SGDLS, CDR2 YYNGEE. For the CDR3, the DNA is TGTGCCAGCAGCGTAGATGAGATCTCCTACGAGCAGTACTTC. Amino acid sequence: CASSVDEISYEQYF. Complete variable domain (other parts from reference TRBV9 and TRBJ2-7): DSGVTQTPKHLITATGQRVTLRCSPRSGDLSVYWYQQSLDQGLQFLIQYYNGEERAKGNILERFSAQQFPDLHSELNLSSLELGDSALYFCASSVDEISYEQYFGPGTRLTVT.

The gene calls are TRBV5-1 and TRBJ2-6, with D tentatively TRBD2 (5 bases). The CDR3 has 17 amino acids. V gave up 2 bases and J gave up 0 bases, with 12 bases separating them. The germline gives CDR1 SGHRS, CDR2 YFSETQ. The CDR3 region is CASSFRTVSSGANVLTF. CDR3 sequence (DNA): TGCGCCAGCAGCTTCCGGACTGTTAGCTCTGGGGCCAACGTCCTGACTTTC.

The chain links TRBV7-3 to TRBJ1-3; TRBD1 aligns across 8 bases. The germline V gene has CDR1 SGHTA and CDR2 FQGTGA. V lost 5 bases to trimming and J lost 2 bases; unmatched junction nucleotides: 5. CDR3 size: 15 residues. The CDR3 nucleotides read TGTGCCAGCAGCCCGACAGGGGACCCTGGAAACACCATATATTTT. It specifies CASSPTGDPGNTIYF.

The J gene is TRBJ2-5, the V gene TRBV6-5; TRBD1 agrees at 10 bases. The CDR3 spans 14 residues. The V segment lost 0 bases and the J segment 5 bases; nucleotides outside the gene matches: 0. Germline lookup yields CDR1 MNHEY and CDR2 SVGAGI. Written as DNA, the CDR3 is TGTGCCAGCAGTTACTCGACAGGGGGCGAGACCCAGTACTTC. Translating gives CASSYSTGGETQYF.

This clone showed up just once. The CDR3 spells CASSYPGGPHEQYF. The CDR3 region has the DNA TGTGCCAGCAGTTACCCAGGGGGCCCCCACGAGCAGTACTTC. The rearrangement uses TRBV6-5 and TRBJ2-7, with 8 bases lining up with TRBD1. The CDR3 covers 14 residues. V trimming: 2 bases; J trimming: 5 bases; junction bases outside the gene matches: 5. Germline V lookup: CDR1 MNHEY, CDR2 SVGAGI.

Only a few counts were recorded for this clone. Different DNA sequences within this sample yield the same CDR3. The V call is TRBV7-6, the J call TRBJ2-7; D gene uncertain. CDR1 is SGHVS and CDR2 is FNYEAQ in the germline V gene. This CDR3 spans 13 amino acids. Trimming pared 1 base from V and 3 bases from J, leaving 7 bases between. The DNA for the CDR3 is TGTGCCAGCAGCTTAGGGCCGAACTACGAGCAGTACTTC. This gives the protein CASSLGPNYEQYF.

This CDR3 reads CASRDRGYSTEAFF. The CDR3 bases are TGTGCCAGCAGGGACAGGGGTTATAGCACTGAAGCTTTCTTT. V usage is TRBV27 and J usage is TRBJ1-1; 9 bases are a match to TRBD1. Looked up from germline, CDR1 is MNHEY and CDR2 is SMNVEV (reference sequence). This CDR3 spans 14 amino acids. J gave up 4 bases and V 6 bases, and 6 bases lay outside the gene matches.

The chain joins TRBV18 to TRBJ2-3; 8 bases fit TRBD2. The V gene end was trimmed by 3 bases and the J gene end by 0 bases; junction bases not matched to a gene: 2. Looked up from germline, CDR1 is KGHSH and CDR2 is LQKENI. The CDR3 totals 15 residues. Written as DNA, the CDR3 is TGTGCCAGCTCACCTACTAGCGGTAGCACAGATACGCAGTATTTT. This gives the protein CASSPTSGSTDTQYF.

The chain employs TRBV19 and TRBJ2-1; D is unclear. V was clipped by 5 bases and J by 0 bases, with 17 bases between them. The CDR3 runs 17 residues. The germline gives CDR1 LNHDA, CDR2 SQIVND (reference sequence). The CDR3 is CASSRHSIPSSYNEQFF. In nucleotides, the CDR3 is TGTGCCAGTAGTCGTCACAGTATCCCCAGCTCCTACAATGAGCAGTTCTTC.

Comments on this clone: Germline and junction disagree at one end, which may indicate a read error. Distinct nucleotide sequences in the sample also encode this CDR3. CDR3 sequence (DNA): TGTGCCACCAGTGTGGTTGCGGCAGGGCGGGGTTCACCCCTCCACTTT. Translating it yields CATSVVAAGRGSPLHF. The chain has TRBV6-1 and TRBJ1-6, with D tentatively TRBD1 (5 bases). The CDR3 runs to 16 residues. Germline V CDR1 and CDR2: MNHNS, SASEGT.

The chain joins TRBV27 to TRBJ2-7, with a weak D call TRBD1 (5 bases). Germline assignment: CDR1 MNHEY and CDR2 SMNVEV (reference sequence). The V end lost 3 bases, the J end lost 3 bases, and 9 bases lay between the germline ends. The CDR3 runs 13 residues. The CDR3 sequence is CASSLNRNYEQYF. In DNA form, the CDR3 reads TGTGCCAGCAGTTTGAACAGGAACTACGAGCAGTACTTC.

A remark on this clone: In the same sample, other DNA sequences code for this CDR3. The chain recombines TRBV7-8 with TRBJ2-7, with 8 bases identical to TRBD1. This CDR3 contains 14 residues. The trim removed 5 bases at V and 2 bases at J, leaving 5 bases unmatched. Looked up from germline, CDR1 is SGHVS and CDR2 is FQNEAQ. CDR3 sequence reads: CASSLRQGPYEQYF. CDR3 DNA sequence: TGTGCCAGCAGCCTTCGACAGGGGCCCTACGAGCAGTACTTC.